The rows below give T cell receptor beta chains drawn from one sample of a study of T cell changes during pregnancy in multiple sclerosis. The protocol was immunoSEQ multiplex PCR, while the TCRdb copy is restricted to in-frame clones and leaves out a portion. This repertoire shows around 65,000 clones, roughly 87% found once; its top ten account for more than 1.5%. Sequenced material: peripheral blood, taken in the first trimester of pregnancy. The receptors here all came from a female donor with multiple sclerosis, enrolled in a pregnancy study. Both conserved end residues are part of each CDR3. The order of the fields is clone size, V gene, D gene, J gene, CDR3 DNA, CDR3 protein. D genes are given only for firm matches. Only some rows state a clone size, as once, few, many or a class for expanded clones.

-	TRBV6-5	-	TRBJ1-3	TGTGCCAGCAGCCTGGAGTCGTCTGGAAACACCATATATTTT	CASSLESSGNTIYF
-	TRBV6-6	-	TRBJ2-5	TGTGCCAGCAGTTACCTCCCAGGGTCGGGAGAGACCCAGTACTTC	CASSYLPGSGETQYF
-	TRBV10-3	-	TRBJ1-5	TGTGCCATCAGTGAGTCGGCTGATCAGCCCCAGCATTTT	CAISESADQPQHF
-	TRBV25-1	TRBD1	TRBJ1-4	TGTGCCAGCAGTGATCCCGGGACAGGGGACGAAAAACTGTTTTTT	CASSDPGTGDEKLFF
once	TRBV5-4	-	TRBJ1-2	TGTGCCAGCAGCTTTCTACTACGTGACGGCTACACCTTC	CASSFLLRDGYTF
-	TRBV7-3	TRBD1	TRBJ1-2	TGTGCCAGCAGCTTAACGAGCGACAGGGCGCATGGCTATGGCTACACCTTC	CASSLTSDRAHGYGYTF
few	TRBV6-6	-	TRBJ1-5	TGTGCCGGCAGGGAGGACGGCAATCAGCCCCAGCATTTT	CAGREDGNQPQHF
-	TRBV6-6	TRBD1	TRBJ2-7	TGTGCCAGCAATACCATGGGACAGAAGGAATCCTACGAGCAGTACTTC	CASNTMGQKESYEQYF
-	TRBV2	TRBD1	TRBJ1-5	TGTGCCAGCATCCGGGACAGGGGGAGGGAGCCCCAGCATTTT	CASIRDRGREPQHF
-	TRBV5-1	-	TRBJ1-4	TGCGCCAGCAGCCCCGACCACCGGGGGACTAATGAAAAACTGTTTTTT	CASSPDHRGTNEKLFF
-	TRBV28	TRBD1	TRBJ1-2	TGTGCCAGCAGCTGGACAGGGGGCTTTGGCTACACCTTC	CASSWTGGFGYTF
-	TRBV7-2	-	TRBJ1-5	TGTGCCAGCAGCCCCCGGGTTGCCCCAGGGAGCAATCAGCCCCAGCATTTT	CASSPRVAPGSNQPQHF
-	TRBV27	TRBD1	TRBJ1-2	TGTGCCAGCAGTCGGGGACAGCCTAACTATGGCTACACCTTC	CASSRGQPNYGYTF
-	TRBV5-4	TRBD1	TRBJ2-2	TGTGCCAGCAGCTGGACAGGGGGAACCGGGGAGCTGTTTTTT	CASSWTGGTGELFF
few	TRBV7-3	TRBD2	TRBJ2-5	TGTGCCAGCAGTTTAGCGGGAGGAGCGGAGACCCAGTACTTC	CASSLAGGAETQYF
-	TRBV6-5	TRBD1	TRBJ1-5	TGTGCCAGCAGTCGGGACAGAAATCAGCCCCAGCATTTT	CASSRDRNQPQHF
-	TRBV5-6	TRBD2	TRBJ2-7	TGTGCCAGCAGCATAGGACTAGCGGAGATTAACTACGAGCAGTACTTC	CASSIGLAEINYEQYF
-	TRBV9	TRBD2	TRBJ2-3	TGTGCCAGCTCCCCCGAACTAGCGGGAGTTGATACGCAGTATTTT	CASSPELAGVDTQYF
-	TRBV19	TRBD2	TRBJ2-1	TGTGCCAGTAGTATAGCTAGCGGGGAGACCCGGTTCTTC	CASSIASGETRFF
few	TRBV11-3	-	TRBJ1-1	TGTGCCAGCAGCCCTACAGGGAGGAACACTGAAGCTTTCTTT	CASSPTGRNTEAFF
-	TRBV28	TRBD1	TRBJ1-4	TGTGCCAGCAGGTCAGGGGGCGGTGAAAAACTGTTTTTT	CASRSGGGEKLFF
-	TRBV19	-	TRBJ1-5	TGTGCCAGTAGTATAAACAGGGCCGACCATCAGCCCCAGCATTTT	CASSINRADHQPQHF
few	TRBV19	-	TRBJ1-1	TGTGCCAGTAGTATAGGGACAGCTACTGAAGCTTTCTTT	CASSIGTATEAFF
-	TRBV28	-	TRBJ2-6	TGTGCCAGCAGTTTGCAGGGCTCCGGGGCCAACGTCCTGACTTTC	CASSLQGSGANVLTF
once	TRBV28	TRBD2	TRBJ2-7	TGTGCCAGCAGTGTCCCTAGCGGGAGCTTGTACGAGCAGTACTTC	CASSVPSGSLYEQYF
-	TRBV7-2	TRBD1	TRBJ2-4	TGTGCCAGCAGCTTAGCGTTCACAGGGGCGGAACTAGCCAAAAACATTCAGTACTTC	CASSLAFTGAELAKNIQYF
-	TRBV5-1	TRBD2	TRBJ2-1	TGCGCCAGCAGCCCTAGCGGTATAGGGTACAATGAGCAGTTCTTC	CASSPSGIGYNEQFF
-	TRBV2	TRBD2	TRBJ2-3	TGTGCCAGCACCAGGGGACTAGCGGGAGGAGATACGCAGTATTTT	CASTRGLAGGDTQYF
-	TRBV13	TRBD1	TRBJ1-4	TGTGCCACACGACAGGGCCCAGAGGAAAAACTGTTTTTT	CATRQGPEEKLFF
-	TRBV19	TRBD1	TRBJ2-7	TGTGCCAGTAGTATCGGGACAGGGGGCCACGAGCAGTACTTC	CASSIGTGGHEQYF
-	TRBV2	TRBD1	TRBJ1-1	TGTGCCAGCAGGCCGGGACAGGGGGGAGGTGAAGCTTTCTTT	CASRPGQGGGEAFF
-	TRBV5-1	TRBD1	TRBJ2-2	TGCGCCAGCAGCGGACGACAGGGAATGGCCGGGGAGCTGTTTTTT	CASSGRQGMAGELFF
once	TRBV12-5	-	TRBJ2-6	TGTGCTAGTGGCCCATCTACAGGGCTTGGGGCCAACGTCCTGACTTTC	CASGPSTGLGANVLTF
-	TRBV9	TRBD2	TRBJ2-5	TGTGCCAGCAGCGTTGGCCTAGCGGGGATCCAAGAGACCCAGTACTTC	CASSVGLAGIQETQYF
-	TRBV28	TRBD1	TRBJ2-5	TGTGCCAGCAGTGGGACAGGGAGAGAGACCCAGTACTTC	CASSGTGRETQYF
-	TRBV10-3	TRBD2	TRBJ2-1	TGTGCCATCAGTGACCCGAGCGGGGACCTTTACAATGAGCAGTTCTTC	CAISDPSGDLYNEQFF
-	TRBV10-3	-	TRBJ2-3	TGTGCCATCAGCGGGTTAACCACAGATACGCAGTATTTT	CAISGLTTDTQYF
-	TRBV21-1	-	TRBJ2-7	TGTGCCAGCAGCAAAGGATTATTAGGACAGGGGGGTTTC	CASSKGLLGQGGF
-	TRBV29-1	TRBD2	TRBJ2-5	TGCAGCGTTGTTCGAAATAGCGGGAGAGAGACCCAGTACTTC	CSVVRNSGRETQYF
-	TRBV4-1	TRBD2	TRBJ2-5	TGCGCCAGCAGCCAAGATCCTGGCGGGGGGGCGGAAGAGACCCAGTACTTC	CASSQDPGGGAEETQYF
once	TRBV27	TRBD1	TRBJ1-2	TGTGCCAGCAGTACCCCAGGACAGGGATTCTATGGCTACACCTTC	CASSTPGQGFYGYTF
-	TRBV4-2	-	TRBJ2-3	TGTGCCAGCAGCCAAGATCGGGGCGGGGGCCCGGGAGATACGCAGTATTTT	CASSQDRGGGPGDTQYF
-	TRBV7-9	-	TRBJ2-1	TGTGCCAGCAGCTTGGGCCAAAGCCAGTACAATGAGCAGTTCTTC	CASSLGQSQYNEQFF
-	TRBV5-5	TRBD1	TRBJ1-2	TGTGCCAGCAGCTTCCAGGGGGCGCGTGGCTACACCTTC	CASSFQGARGYTF
-	TRBV19	TRBD2	TRBJ2-1	TGTGCCAGTAGTACACCTAGGACTAGCGGTGATGAGCAGTTCTTC	CASSTPRTSGDEQFF
-	TRBV18	-	TRBJ1-2	TGTGCCAGCTCACCACAAGTGGACACCAACTATGGCTACACCTTC	CASSPQVDTNYGYTF
-	TRBV2	TRBD2	TRBJ2-1	TGTGCCAGCAGTGATGCTCAAACTAGCGGGGACAATGAGCAGTTCTTC	CASSDAQTSGDNEQFF
-	TRBV11-1	-	TRBJ2-1	TGTGCCAGCAGCTTATTAGACAATGAGCAGTTCTTC	CASSLLDNEQFF
-	TRBV9	TRBD1	TRBJ1-3	TGTGCCAGCAGCGTAGAGGGGACAGGGGAGTATGGAAACACCATATATTTT	CASSVEGTGEYGNTIYF
-	TRBV9	TRBD2	TRBJ2-1	TGTGCCAGCAGCCCCCAATCGGGACTAGCGGGAGTTGGGCAGTTCTTC	CASSPQSGLAGVGQFF